This T cell receptor beta chain was sequenced in a study of T-cell reconstitution after alpha-beta-depleted transplantation in children. Preparation of the TCRbeta library was carried out with unique molecular identifiers. TCRdb re-analysed the PCR reads in MiXCR, keeping a single row per CDR3 protein. Among hundreds of thousands of distinct CDR3 sequences listed, about 12% were seen once. This clonotype came up a few times. Germline V CDR1 and CDR2: SGHTA, FQGNSA. This CDR3 spans 16 amino acids. Trimming cost V 1 base and J 1 base, with 12 bases left between them. Material: PBMCs from the stem cell graft donor, obtained from the stem cell graft. The receptor was isolated from a human donor who donated a stem cell graft to a child with combined immunodeficiency. The chain couples TRBV7-2 to TRBJ2-3; D is possibly TRBD2 (7 bases). The chain's CDR3 is CASSLVRGPRTDTQYF. Written as DNA, the CDR3 is TGTGCCAGCAGCTTAGTGCGGGGGCCCCGCACAGATACGCAGTATTTT. The full variable domain, with the rest looked up from reference TRBV7-2 and TRBJ2-3, is GAGVSQSPSNKVTEKGKDVELRCDPISGHTALYWYRQSLGQGLEFLIYFQGNSAPDKSGLPSDRFSAERTGGSVSTLTIQRTQQEDSAVYLCASSLVRGPRTDTQYFGPGTRLTVL.